This paragraph covers one T cell receptor (beta chain) sequence. What it binds is unknown. The data stem from a study of blood T cells in healthy people across ages. Study-wide results and limits: More naive CD4+ cells and higher diversity marked long-lived donors relative to aged donors. Expanded clonotype shifts may have been confounded, as the donors had an unknown CMV status.

The germline V gene has CDR1 SGHDN and CDR2 FVKESK. The CDR3 covers 13 residues. Trimming shortened V by 4 bases and J by 5 bases, and 11 bases separated the two germline ends. Using a J-beta primer mix together with a sample-barcoded 5' primer, a second PCR was run for roughly 7 to 12 cycles. The authors tagged each cDNA molecule using a template-switch adaptor with 12 random nucleotides. Individual samples furnished no less than 2.5 million CDR3-containing paired-end reads apiece. TCRdb called the 5' RACE reads again in MiXCR, with one record for every CDR3 protein. Found here are nearly 800,000 distinct CDR3 sequences, 45% to 70% of them singletons; the top ten hold 20% to 30%.

Source material: blood. The clonotype comes from a man in his forties or fifties in good health. This chain joins TRBV14 and TRBJ1-2, with D possibly TRBD1 on 6 matching bases. CDR3 nucleotide sequence: TGTGCCAGCAGCCGGGACACCGTTTATGGCTACACCTTC. This gives the protein CASSRDTVYGYTF.